Below, one T cell receptor beta chain is given with its context. The data are from a study of blood T cell repertoires in COVID-19. Overall study context: The United States, Italy and Spain provided the acute and convalescent COVID-19 samples. Sources were T cells, B-cell-depleted T cells, or PBMCs; the material itself was cDNA or gDNA.

In the original processing: Amplifying reference gene primers gave estimates of nucleated cell counts. Profiling relied on immunoSEQ multiplex PCR, and the TCRdb table lists in-frame clones only, not all of them. That table furnishes V, J and clone size, whereas the DNA furnished D and trimming. The table includes about 140,000 clones, 75% to 85% detected once. The V gene's germline CDR1 is SGHVS and CDR2 FNYEAQ. J gave up 0 bases and V 2 bases, and 12 bases lay outside the gene matches. The CDR3 sequence is 19 residues long. The sequencing input was peripheral blood. This receptor was obtained from a man in his fifties or sixties with active or convalescent COVID-19. The chain joins TRBV7-6 to TRBJ2-1; TRBD2 agrees at 8 bases. The CDR3 sequence is CASSLNVAQRESSYNEQFF. Here the CDR3 DNA reads TGTGCCAGCAGCTTAAACGTAGCCCAGCGGGAGAGCTCCTACAATGAGCAGTTCTTC.